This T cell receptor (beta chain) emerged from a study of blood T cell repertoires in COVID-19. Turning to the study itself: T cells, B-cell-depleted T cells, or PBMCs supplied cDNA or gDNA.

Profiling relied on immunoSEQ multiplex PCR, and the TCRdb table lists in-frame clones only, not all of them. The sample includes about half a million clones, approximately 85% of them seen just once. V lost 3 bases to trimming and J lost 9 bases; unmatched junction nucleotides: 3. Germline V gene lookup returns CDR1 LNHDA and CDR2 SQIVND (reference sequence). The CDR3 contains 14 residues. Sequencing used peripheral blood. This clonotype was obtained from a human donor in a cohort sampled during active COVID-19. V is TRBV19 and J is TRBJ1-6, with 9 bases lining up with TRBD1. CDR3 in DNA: TGTGCCAGTAGTATGGGACAGGGCCGTTCACCCCTCCACTTT. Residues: CASSMGQGRSPLHF. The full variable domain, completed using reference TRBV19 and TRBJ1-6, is DGGITQSPKYLFRKEGQNVTLSCEQNLNHDAMYWYRQDPGQGLRLIYYSQIVNDFQKGDIAEGYSVSREKKESFPLTVTSAQKNPTAFYLCASSMGQGRSPLHFGNGTRLTVT.